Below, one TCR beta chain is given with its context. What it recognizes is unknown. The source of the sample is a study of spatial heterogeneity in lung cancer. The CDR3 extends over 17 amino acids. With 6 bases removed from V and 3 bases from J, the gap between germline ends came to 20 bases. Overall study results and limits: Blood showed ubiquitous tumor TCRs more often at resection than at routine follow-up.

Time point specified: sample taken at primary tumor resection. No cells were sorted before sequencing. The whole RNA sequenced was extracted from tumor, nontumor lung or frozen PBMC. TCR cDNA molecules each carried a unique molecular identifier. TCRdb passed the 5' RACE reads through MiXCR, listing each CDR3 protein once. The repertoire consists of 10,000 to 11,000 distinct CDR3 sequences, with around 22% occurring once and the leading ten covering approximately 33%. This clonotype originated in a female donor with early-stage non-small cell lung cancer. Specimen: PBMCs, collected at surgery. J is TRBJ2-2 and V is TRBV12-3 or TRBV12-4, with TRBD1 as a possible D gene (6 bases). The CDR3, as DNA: TGTGCCAGCAGCGGGTGGGGGCTAAGCGGACACACCGGGGAGCTGTTTTTT. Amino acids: CASSGWGLSGHTGELFF.